The 21 T cell receptor beta chains presented below share a single source sample, sequenced in a study of shared clonotypes between healthy human individuals (dated by TCRdb to 2018 to 2020). The receptor library was made with the immunoSEQ multiplex PCR assay. The source is immuneACCESS, and TCRdb retained only in-frame sequences with V and J called. Part of the clones is not carried over; for the studies checked, unresolved V genes explain less than half of this, and the remainder is unexplained. The sample data list about 2 million clones, and over 85% of these were observed just once. The ten largest clones take up more than 0.1% of the sample. Sequenced input: naive CD4+ T cells sorted from blood. The sample's cell subset or site label is to be understood as: CD45RA+ positively selected. These receptors all stem from a man between 18 and 35 years old in good health.

This clone was counted once. V gene TRBV5-1 combines with J gene TRBJ2-7; 7 bases fit TRBD2. The germline CDR1 and CDR2 sequences are SGHRS and YFSETQ. With 4 bases clipped from V and 5 bases from J, the junction kept 9 bases outside the gene matches. The CDR3 length is 14 residues. The CDR3 nucleotides read TGCGCCAGCAGCCATGGCCTGGGGAGGGACGAGCAGTACTTC. It codes for CASSHGLGRDEQYF.

The chain is built from TRBV7-2 and TRBJ2-7; 15 positions agree with TRBD2. The germline gives CDR1 SGHTA, CDR2 FQGNSA. CDR3 length: 16 residues. J gave up 4 bases and V 5 bases, and 6 bases lay outside the gene matches. CDR3 amino acids: CASSIGLAGGPYEQYF. In DNA, the CDR3 is TGTGCCAGCAGCATAGGACTAGCGGGAGGGCCATACGAGCAGTACTTC.

The chain joins TRBV29-1 to TRBJ2-5; TRBD2 aligns across 9 bases. The CDR3 contains 14 residues. V shed 2 bases and J 6 bases; nucleotides not matched to a gene: 7. Germline loops: CDR1 SQVTM, CDR2 ANQGSEA. The DNA for the CDR3 is TGCAGCGTTGAAATACTAGCGGGTGCGAAGACCCAGTACTTC. Protein product: CSVEILAGAKTQYF.

The chain couples TRBV11-2 to TRBJ2-4, with 10 bases that match TRBD2. The CDR3 spans 15 residues. Trimming at V came to 6 bases and at J to 5 bases, leaving 7 bases not matched to a gene. The germline V gene has CDR1 SGHAT and CDR2 FQNNGV. CDR3 protein: CASRRAGGLENIQYF. In nucleotides, the CDR3 is TGTGCCAGCAGGCGAGCGGGAGGGCTTGAAAACATTCAGTACTTC.

CDR3 region: CASSLRGPSNEKLFF. The CDR3 DNA sequence: TGCGCCAGCAGCTTGAGGGGACCGTCGAATGAAAAACTGTTTTTT. The chain recombines TRBV5-1 with TRBJ1-4; possibly TRBD1 for D (5 bases). The germline V and J ends were trimmed by 1 base and 5 bases, with 12 bases remaining between them. The CDR3 has 15 residues. Germline V gene data show CDR1 as SGHRS and CDR2 as YFSETQ. The full variable domain, completed using reference TRBV5-1 and TRBJ1-4, is KAGVTQTPRYLIKTRGQQVTLSCSPISGHRSVSWYQQTPGQGLQFLFEYFSETQRNKGNFPGRFSGRQFSNSRSEMNVSTLELGDSALYLCASSLRGPSNEKLFFGSGTQLSVL.

V usage is TRBV10-3 and J usage is TRBJ2-6; 10 positions agree with TRBD1. V shed 5 bases and J 2 bases; nucleotides not matched to a gene: 6. The CDR3 spans 17 residues. Germline loops: CDR1 ENHRY, CDR2 SYGVKD. CDR3 DNA: TGTGCCATCAGTCCGGGACAGGGGTTCCCTGGGGCCAACGTCCTGACTTTC. This sequence encodes CAISPGQGFPGANVLTF.

The rearrangement links TRBV14 to TRBJ2-6, with D perhaps matching TRBD2 (5 bases). Germline V gives CDR1 SGHDN, CDR2 FVKESK. Trimming shortened V by 4 bases and J by 10 bases, and 8 bases separated the two germline ends. The CDR3 spans 12 residues. CDR3 DNA: TGTGCCAGCAGCCCTAGGGAGAACGTCCTGACTTTC. It is translated as CASSPRENVLTF.

The chain joins TRBV7-2 to TRBJ2-5; D not certain. Trimming took off 5 bases at V and 2 bases at J, with 12 bases between the two ends. This CDR3 region has 14 residues. Germline V gives CDR1 SGHTA, CDR2 FQGNSA. The CDR3 loop is CASSLLTHQETQYF. The CDR3 region has the DNA TGTGCCAGCAGCCTTTTGACCCATCAAGAGACCCAGTACTTC.

This sequence joins TRBV27 and TRBJ2-7, with 8 nucleotides matching TRBD2. The V segment lost 2 bases and the J segment 3 bases; nucleotides outside the gene matches: 6. The CDR3 consists of 15 residues. Germline lookup yields CDR1 MNHEY and CDR2 SMNVEV (reference sequence). The CDR3 sequence: CASSLLGGAFYEQYF. In DNA, the CDR3 is TGTGCCAGCAGTTTACTCGGGGGGGCTTTCTACGAGCAGTACTTC.

The rearrangement joins TRBV25-1 to TRBJ2-1; 14 bases align to TRBD2. This CDR3 region has 14 residues. The junction had 5 bases not matched to a gene; V was cut back by 8 bases and J by 8 bases. Germline V gene sequence: CDR1 MGHDK, CDR2 SYGVNS. The chain's CDR3 is CASLGLAGADEQFF. The DNA of the CDR3 is TGTGCCAGCTTGGGACTAGCGGGGGCGGATGAGCAGTTCTTC.

This sequence joins TRBV6-1 and TRBJ1-1; no clear D gene. This CDR3 spans 12 amino acids. V gave up 5 bases and J gave up 11 bases, with 15 bases separating them. The germline V gene encodes CDR1 MNHNS and CDR2 SASEGT. CDR3 coding DNA: TGTGCCAGCAGTCCTCCGTTTAGGGAGGCTTTCTTT. Its translation: CASSPPFREAFF.

This rearrangement joins TRBV6-5 to TRBJ2-2; tentative D call: TRBD2 (6 bases). Between the trimmed V and J ends, which lost 8 bases and 7 bases, there was a span of 14 bases. Germline loops: CDR1 MNHEY, CDR2 SVGAGI. The CDR3 consists of 13 residues. The CDR3 coding sequence is TGTGCCAGCTTAGCGGTCCGAGGCGGGGAGCTGTTTTTT. It codes for CASLAVRGGELFF.

This chain uses TRBV30 with TRBJ1-5; D remains ambiguous. The CDR3 sequence is 14 residues long. Germline values: CDR1 GTSNPN, CDR2 SVGIG (reference sequence). V gave up 0 bases and J gave up 4 bases, with 10 bases separating them. Written as DNA, the CDR3 is TGTGCCTGGAGTGTTAACACCTTAAATCAGCCCCAGCATTTT. Its translation: CAWSVNTLNQPQHF.

On this clone itself: Other nucleotide sequences from this sample produce the same CDR3. The J gene is TRBJ1-1, the V gene TRBV5-1; weak D call: TRBD1 (6 bases). The CDR3 length is 14 residues. From germline, CDR1 is SGHRS and CDR2 YFSETQ. The V gene lost 0 bases and the J gene lost 4 bases, with 10 bases spanning the gap. The CDR3 bases are TGCGCCAGCAGCTTGGAGGGGGGTCCCACTGAAGCTTTCTTT. Its protein product is CASSLEGGPTEAFF.

J is TRBJ2-1 and V is TRBV2; no clear D. This CDR3 comprises 12 residues. V gave up 6 bases and J gave up 1 base, with 4 bases separating them. Per germline, CDR1 SNHLY and CDR2 FYNNEI. CDR3: CASRLSYNEQFF. CDR3 coding DNA: TGTGCCAGCAGATTGTCCTACAATGAGCAGTTCTTC.

Regarding this clone: The sample contains more than one DNA sequence encoding this CDR3. The chain is built from TRBV6-5 and TRBJ1-1, with D perhaps matching TRBD1 (6 bases). The germline V gene encodes CDR1 MNHEY and CDR2 SVGAGI. This CDR3 is 13 amino acids long. V gave up 9 bases and J gave up 1 base, with 12 bases separating them. CDR3 nucleotide sequence: TGTGCCAGTCGGGGGGGGGCGAACACTGAAGCTTTCTTT. This encodes CASRGGANTEAFF.

V gene TRBV30 combines with J gene TRBJ2-5; the D gene is possibly TRBD2 (6 bases). This CDR3 is 15 amino acids long. CDR1 and CDR2 from the germline V gene are GTSNPN and SVGIG (reference sequence). V gave up 0 bases and J gave up 4 bases, with 15 bases separating them. The CDR3 DNA is TGTGCCTGGAGTGTCGTGGCGGGGATGCGAGAGACCCAGTACTTC. Its protein is CAWSVVAGMRETQYF.

The chain uses TRBV7-9 and TRBJ2-7; the D is unclear. The V gene's germline CDR1 is SEHNR and CDR2 FQNEAQ (reference sequence). V lost 0 bases, J lost 5 bases, and 5 bases lay in between. This CDR3 contains 12 residues. The CDR3 reads CASSLATNEQYF. CDR3 nucleotides: TGTGCCAGCAGCTTAGCGACGAACGAGCAGTACTTC.

A note on this clone: Other nucleotide sequences in the sample specify the same CDR3. This chain joins TRBV6-6 and TRBJ1-6, with TRBD1 matching 7 bases. Germline trimming cut 2 bases from V and 3 bases from J; bases unmatched to any gene: 4. Germline lookup yields CDR1 MNHNY and CDR2 SVGAGI (reference sequence). This CDR3 comprises 16 residues. CDR3 protein: CASSYPGGDYNSPLHF. The CDR3 coding sequence is TGTGCCAGCAGTTACCCAGGGGGAGACTATAATTCACCCCTCCACTTT.

This clone showed up just a few times. Other nucleotide sequences from this sample produce the same CDR3. The gene calls are TRBV27 and TRBJ2-6; D remains ambiguous. V shed 8 bases and J shed 0 bases, with 5 bases lying between them. The germline CDR1 and CDR2 sequences are MNHEY and SMNVEV (reference sequence). The CDR3 is 13 residues long. DNA of the CDR3: TGTGCCAGCTCGAGCTCTGGGGCCAACGTCCTGACTTTC. This codes for CASSSSGANVLTF.

Worth noting for this clone: The same CDR3 can be traced to other DNA sequences in this sample. The chain joins TRBV18 to TRBJ1-4; possibly TRBD1 for D (5 bases). The V gene lost 6 bases and the J gene lost 7 bases, with 12 bases spanning the gap. Germline CDR1 KGHSH, CDR2 LQKENI. The CDR3 loop spans 13 amino acids. The CDR3 nucleotides are TGTGCCAGCTCCCCGGGGGGGAGTGAAAAACTGTTTTTT. The encoded protein is CASSPGGSEKLFF.